The 26 T cell receptor beta chains below all came from one sample that was sequenced in a study of T cell changes during pregnancy in multiple sclerosis. The data were produced by immunoSEQ multiplex PCR, yet TCRdb's version contains in-frame clones alone and is incomplete. This table holds tens of thousands of clones, 89% found once. Material: CD4+ T cells from peripheral blood mononuclear cells, obtained after pregnancy. Every receptor here comes from a female donor in good health, enrolled as a control in a pregnancy study.

J is TRBJ2-7 and V is TRBV13, with 13 bases fitting TRBD2. This CDR3 contains 16 residues. Germline lookup yields CDR1 PRHDT and CDR2 FYEKMQ (reference sequence). V was pared by 3 bases and J by 1 base, with 3 bases of the junction left unmatched. The CDR3 reads CASSLTSGGPSYEQYF. The CDR3 bases are TGTGCCAGCAGCTTGACTAGCGGGGGGCCTTCCTACGAGCAGTACTTC.

This clone was picked up a small number of times. The chain uses TRBV6-4 and TRBJ1-2; the D gene is possibly TRBD1 (5 bases). The V end was cut by 5 bases, the J end by 8 bases, with 15 bases between. CDR3 length: 13 amino acids. Germline assignment: CDR1 MRHNA and CDR2 SNTAGT. CDR3 DNA: TGTGCCAGCAGTTCAGGGATGATTGGGGGCTACACCTTC. Translating it yields CASSSGMIGGYTF.

This sequence joins TRBV27 and TRBJ2-2; 13 bases are shared with TRBD2. The CDR3 covers 17 residues. The J segment lost 3 bases and the V segment lost 5 bases, leaving 6 bases of the junction unmatched. Germline V gene sequence: CDR1 MNHEY, CDR2 SMNVEV (reference sequence). CDR3 protein: CASSPTGLAGDTGELFF. The CDR3 DNA reads TGTGCCAGCAGTCCGACCGGACTAGCGGGGGACACCGGGGAGCTGTTTTTT.

This chain links TRBV6-1 with TRBJ2-7; 14 nucleotides agree with TRBD2. The CDR3 extends over 18 amino acids. The germline gives CDR1 MNHNS, CDR2 SASEGT. Trimming cost V 0 bases and J 2 bases; bases outside gene matches: 6. The CDR3, as DNA: TGTGCCAGCAGTGAAGCCTGGACTAGCGGGAGGTTGGCCTACGAGCAGTACTTC. Its translation: CASSEAWTSGRLAYEQYF.

The V call is TRBV28, the J call TRBJ1-6; 9 positions agree with TRBD1. V was pared by 4 bases and J by 7 bases, with 2 bases of the junction left unmatched. This CDR3 region has 14 residues. Germline assignment: CDR1 MDHEN and CDR2 SYDVKM. CDR3 loop: CASSWTGENSPLHF. CDR3 coding DNA: TGTGCCAGCAGTTGGACAGGGGAGAATTCACCCCTCCACTTT.

This chain joins TRBV27 and TRBJ1-1, with D perhaps TRBD1 (5 bases). Trimming pared 6 bases from V and 1 base from J, leaving 9 bases between. This CDR3 has 13 amino acids. In germline, CDR1 is MNHEY, CDR2 SMNVEV (reference sequence). Here the CDR3 DNA reads TGTGCCAGCAGACCTGACAGGAACACTGAAGCTTTCTTT. It encodes CASRPDRNTEAFF.

The rearrangement joins TRBV5-1 to TRBJ2-3, with unresolved D. Trimming removed 3 bases from V and 3 bases from J, with 8 bases in between. The CDR3 is 13 residues long. Germline lookup yields CDR1 SGHRS and CDR2 YFSETQ. The CDR3 loop is CASSSVVTDTQYF. CDR3 sequence (DNA): TGCGCCAGCAGCTCGGTTGTTACAGATACGCAGTATTTT.

The gene calls are TRBV6-1 and TRBJ2-2, with D maybe TRBD2 (7 bases). CDR3 length: 15 residues. V was cut by 6 bases and J by 7 bases, with 18 bases left in between. The germline V gene encodes CDR1 MNHNS and CDR2 SASEGT. The CDR3 sequence: CASSSKGGGHGELFF. In DNA, the CDR3 is TGTGCCAGCAGCTCTAAGGGGGGAGGGCACGGGGAGCTGTTTTTT.

The chain combines TRBV29-1 with TRBJ1-1; possible D gene TRBD1, 6 bases. The CDR3 totals 12 residues. V was clipped by 7 bases and J by 0 bases, with 9 bases between them. CDR1 and CDR2 from the germline V gene are SQVTM and ANQGSEA. The CDR3 sequence is CSARTVNTEAFF. The CDR3 nucleotides are TGCAGCGCAAGGACAGTGAACACTGAAGCTTTCTTT.

The chain employs TRBV5-1 and TRBJ2-3; 7 nucleotides match TRBD1. Per the germline V gene, CDR1 is SGHRS and CDR2 is YFSETQ. The CDR3 loop spans 13 amino acids. Trimming removed 2 bases from V and 6 bases from J; junction bases left unmatched: 3. This chain's CDR3 is CASSFPQGDTQYF. The CDR3 DNA sequence: TGCGCCAGCAGCTTCCCACAGGGGGATACGCAGTATTTT.

V is TRBV2 and J is TRBJ2-7, with 14 nucleotides matching TRBD2. Germline V gene lookup returns CDR1 SNHLY and CDR2 FYNNEI. The V and J ends lost 6 bases and 2 bases, in that order; junction bases with no gene match: 15. This CDR3 is 19 amino acids long. The CDR3 sequence is CASSYAAGLAGAPPYEQYF. In nucleotides, the CDR3 is TGTGCCAGCAGCTACGCTGCGGGACTAGCGGGAGCCCCACCCTACGAGCAGTACTTC. The full variable domain, with the rest looked up from reference TRBV2 and TRBJ2-7, is EPEVTQTPSHQVTQMGQEVILRCVPISNHLYFYWYRQILGQKVEFLVSFYNNEISEKSEIFDDQFSVERPDGSNFTLKIRSTKLEDSAMYFCASSYAAGLAGAPPYEQYFGPGTRLTVT.

V gene TRBV9 combines with J gene TRBJ2-1, with 9 bases aligning to TRBD2. Germline V CDR1 and CDR2: SGDLS, YYNGEE. J gave up 5 bases and V 6 bases, and 9 bases lay outside the gene matches. This CDR3 is 15 amino acids long. In DNA, the CDR3 is TGTGCCAGCACCGTGGTAGCGGGGGCTAACAATGAGCAGTTCTTC. Its protein is CASTVVAGANNEQFF. Drawing the rest from reference TRBV9 and TRBJ2-1, the complete variable domain is DSGVTQTPKHLITATGQRVTLRCSPRSGDLSVYWYQQSLDQGLQFLIQYYNGEERAKGNILERFSAQQFPDLHSELNLSSLELGDSALYFCASTVVAGANNEQFFGPGTRLTVL.

This sequence joins TRBV5-6 and TRBJ2-1; TRBD2 agrees at 8 bases. Germline CDR1 is SGHDT and CDR2 is YYEEEE. The V segment lost 4 bases and the J segment 4 bases; nucleotides outside the gene matches: 7. The CDR3 is 15 residues long. CDR3 coding DNA: TGTGCCAGCAGCCGGGAGGGGACTAGTTACAATGAGCAGTTCTTC. It encodes CASSREGTSYNEQFF.

The chain couples TRBV28 to TRBJ2-1; 8 bases match TRBD2. CDR3 length equals 16 residues. Germline V gene data show CDR1 as MDHEN and CDR2 as SYDVKM. With V trimmed by 5 bases and J by 8 bases, 14 bases remained unmatched. The CDR3 DNA is TGTGCCAGCAGTGAATCTTCCGGGACTAGTTTCGATGAGCAGTTCTTC. Its protein is CASSESSGTSFDEQFF.

This chain links TRBV6-5 with TRBJ2-2; 7 nucleotides line up with TRBD2. The CDR3 sequence is 13 residues long. The J segment lost 1 base and the V segment lost 7 bases, leaving 0 bases of the junction unmatched. Germline-derived CDR1 and CDR2 are MNHEY and SVGAGI. The CDR3 region is CASKRGNTGELFF. CDR3 coding DNA: TGTGCCAGCAAGCGGGGGAACACCGGGGAGCTGTTTTTT.

This chain joins TRBV5-7 and TRBJ1-1; 8 bases are a match to TRBD1. TRBV5-7 is placed among ORFs of uncertain function. The CDR3 length is 16 residues. J lost 3 bases, V lost 6 bases, and 13 bases had no gene match. The CDR3, as DNA: TGTGCCAGCACCGTTGCCCCAGACAGGGGTGACACTGAAGCTTTCTTT. Protein product: CASTVAPDRGDTEAFF.

This clone was counted a few times. The J gene is TRBJ1-1, the V gene TRBV5-1, with 7 bases identical to TRBD1. Germline V gives CDR1 SGHRS, CDR2 YFSETQ. The CDR3 is made up of 15 amino acids. V was clipped by 4 bases and J by 3 bases; unmatched bases: 9. The CDR3 here is CASSQIGTGDTEAFF. The CDR3 bases are TGCGCCAGCAGCCAAATCGGAACAGGGGACACTGAAGCTTTCTTT. The entire variable domain, with the rest obtained from reference TRBV5-1 and TRBJ1-1, is as follows: KAGVTQTPRYLIKTRGQQVTLSCSPISGHRSVSWYQQTPGQGLQFLFEYFSETQRNKGNFPGRFSGRQFSNSRSEMNVSTLELGDSALYLCASSQIGTGDTEAFFGQGTRLTVV.

The rearrangement joins TRBV11-3 to TRBJ2-5; a weak D match, TRBD1 (6 bases). The germline V and J ends were trimmed by 1 base and 0 bases, with 15 bases remaining between them. Per the germline V gene, CDR1 is SGHNT and CDR2 is YENEEA. The CDR3 is 17 amino acids. CDR3 in DNA: TGTGCCAGCAGCTTAGGCGGTGGGGGCCCGCACCAAGAGACCCAGTACTTC. This gives the protein CASSLGGGGPHQETQYF.

The chain has TRBV11-3 and TRBJ2-2; D may be TRBD2 (6 bases). With 5 bases removed from V and 7 bases from J, the gap between germline ends came to 20 bases. This CDR3 contains 16 residues. Germline CDR1 and CDR2: SGHNT and YENEEA. The CDR3 reads CASSQYGSGHSGELFF. The CDR3 DNA reads TGTGCCAGCAGCCAATACGGGAGCGGCCATAGCGGGGAGCTGTTTTTT.

This clone came up once. V gene TRBV28 combines with J gene TRBJ2-7; TRBD2 matches at 13 bases. CDR1 and CDR2 (germline): MDHEN, SYDVKM. The V gene end was trimmed by 7 bases and the J gene end by 6 bases; junction bases not matched to a gene: 15. The CDR3 is made up of 17 amino acids. For the CDR3, the DNA is TGTGCCAGCATCAAACTTCGACTAGCGGGAGGTCTGATCGAGCAGTACTTC. This sequence encodes CASIKLRLAGGLIEQYF.

The chain is built from TRBV9 and TRBJ2-1, with 7 positions matching TRBD1. The V gene end was trimmed by 2 bases and the J gene end by 6 bases; junction bases not matched to a gene: 8. Per the germline V gene, CDR1 is SGDLS and CDR2 is YYNGEE. The CDR3 covers 15 residues. CDR3 region: CASSVGLTGPNEQFF. Written as DNA, the CDR3 is TGTGCCAGCAGCGTCGGGTTGACAGGGCCCAATGAGCAGTTCTTC. The whole variable domain, filled in from reference TRBV9 and TRBJ2-1, reads DSGVTQTPKHLITATGQRVTLRCSPRSGDLSVYWYQQSLDQGLQFLIQYYNGEERAKGNILERFSAQQFPDLHSELNLSSLELGDSALYFCASSVGLTGPNEQFFGPGTRLTVL.

The chain carries TRBV29-1 and TRBJ2-5; D unresolved. Germline CDR1 is SQVTM and CDR2 is ANQGSEA. The CDR3 contains 13 residues. V shed 1 base and J shed 1 base, with 7 bases lying between them. The CDR3 DNA is TGCAGCGTTGAAGGACTGTTCCAAGAGACCCAGTACTTC. Translation gives CSVEGLFQETQYF.

This chain uses TRBV9 with TRBJ1-2; D may be TRBD1 (6 bases). V gave up 0 bases and J gave up 2 bases, with 11 bases separating them. The germline CDR1 and CDR2 sequences are SGDLS and YYNGEE. CDR3 size: 15 residues. The CDR3 nucleotides are TGTGCCAGCAGCGTAGGGGGGCAGGGAAACTATGGCTACACCTTC. Its translation: CASSVGGQGNYGYTF.

CDR3 DNA sequence: TGTGCCAGCCGGCTAGCGGATTACAATGAGCAGTTCTTC. It translates to CASRLADYNEQFF. This rearrangement joins TRBV2 to TRBJ2-1; 7 bases align to TRBD2. The V gene end was trimmed by 8 bases and the J gene end by 4 bases; junction bases not matched to a gene: 5. The CDR3 is 13 amino acids. From germline, CDR1 is SNHLY and CDR2 FYNNEI.

The chain recombines TRBV20-1 with TRBJ2-5, with D unclear. CDR1 is DFQATT and CDR2 is SNEGSKA in the germline V gene (reference sequence). The CDR3 is 10 residues long. Trimming took off 5 bases at V and 5 bases at J, with 6 bases between the two ends. DNA for the CDR3: TGCAGTGCTCTTCAGGAGACCCAGTACTTC. Amino acids: CSALQETQYF.

The genes are TRBV30 and TRBJ2-1; maybe TRBD2 (6 bases). Germline CDR1 and CDR2: GTSNPN and SVGIG (reference sequence). V lost 3 bases to trimming and J lost 9 bases, with 18 bases between them. This CDR3 is built from 14 residues. Here the CDR3 reads CAWRAPGRRGEQFF. CDR3 nucleotides: TGTGCCTGGAGGGCTCCTGGCCGGAGGGGTGAGCAGTTCTTC.